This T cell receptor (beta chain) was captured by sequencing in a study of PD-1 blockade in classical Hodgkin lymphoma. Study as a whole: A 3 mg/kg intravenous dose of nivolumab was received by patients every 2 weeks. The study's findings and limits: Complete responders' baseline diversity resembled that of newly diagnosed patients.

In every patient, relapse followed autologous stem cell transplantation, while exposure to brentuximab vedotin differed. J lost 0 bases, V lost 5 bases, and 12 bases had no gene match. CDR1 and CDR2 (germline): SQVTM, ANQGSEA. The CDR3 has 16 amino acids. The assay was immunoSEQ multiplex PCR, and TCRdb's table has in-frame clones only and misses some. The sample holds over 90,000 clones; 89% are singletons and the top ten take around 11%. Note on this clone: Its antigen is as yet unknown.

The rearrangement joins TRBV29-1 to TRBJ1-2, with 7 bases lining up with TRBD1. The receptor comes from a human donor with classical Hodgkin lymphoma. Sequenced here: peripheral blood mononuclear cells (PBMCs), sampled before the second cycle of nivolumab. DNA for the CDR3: TGCAGCGTTTCAAGCCCTTTACAGGGGCCTAACTATGGCTACACCTTC. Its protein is CSVSSPLQGPNYGYTF.